The next 32 T cell receptor beta chains were all read from a single sample in a study of response to subunit inactivated influenza vaccine. TCRdb ran MiXCR on the RT-PCR reads and lists one entry per CDR3 protein. The data hold more than 400,000 distinct CDR3 sequences, with less than 7.5% observed a single time. The sample in question was PBMCs from blood, obtained around 25 months after vaccination. Receptors originate from a man aged 50-75 years who received an inactivated influenza vaccine.

There are a few counts of this clonotype. CDR3 sequence: CASSMGVAYEQFF. The CDR3 nucleotides are TGTGCCAGCAGCATGGGGGTAGCCTATGAGCAGTTCTTC. V and J are TRBV7-2 and TRBJ2-1; either TRBD1 or TRBD2 may fit D (5 bases each). The V gene lost 5 bases and the J gene lost 8 bases, with 13 bases spanning the gap. Germline values: CDR1 SGHTA, CDR2 FQGNSA. The CDR3 loop spans 13 amino acids.

In regard to this clonotype: A read error may be the cause here, since a much bigger clone is one base away. The chain employs TRBV20-1 and TRBJ2-1; D is uncertain. The V gene's germline CDR1 is DFQATT and CDR2 SNEGSKA (reference sequence). The CDR3 covers 11 residues. V was cut by 6 bases and J by 5 bases, with 8 bases left in between. Written as DNA, the CDR3 is TGCAGTGCCATAAACGACAATGAGCAGTTCTTC. It specifies CSAINDNEQFF.

In its sample, this clonotype was seen many times. The chain employs TRBV27 and TRBJ2-1, with 9 bases fitting TRBD2. The CDR3 loop spans 16 amino acids. V was pared by 2 bases and J by 2 bases, with 4 bases of the junction left unmatched. Germline CDR1 MNHEY, CDR2 SMNVEV (reference sequence). The CDR3 loop is CASSLLAGGPYNEQFF. CDR3 in DNA: TGTGCCAGCAGTTTACTGGCGGGAGGGCCCTACAATGAGCAGTTCTTC.

This chain links TRBV18 with TRBJ2-1; D may correspond to TRBD1 or TRBD2 (6 bases each). This CDR3 is 13 amino acids long. Germline V gene data show CDR1 as KGHSH and CDR2 as LQKENI. Trimming took 2 bases from V and 9 from J, leaving 11 bases between them. The CDR3 nucleotides read TGTGCCAGCTCACCAGGGGGGCCTGGTGAGCAGTTCTTC. Its protein product is CASSPGGPGEQFF.

The chain joins TRBV12-3 or TRBV12-4 to TRBJ1-5; 7 positions agree with TRBD1. With V trimmed by 6 bases and J by 6 bases, 8 bases remained unmatched. This CDR3 has 14 amino acids. Here the CDR3 DNA reads TGTGCCAGCAGCCAGACAGGGAATGGTCAGCCCCAGCATTTT. Translated, it gives CASSQTGNGQPQHF.

This clonotype was counted a few times. The J gene is TRBJ2-3, the V gene TRBV7-2, with D tentatively TRBD2 (6 bases). Per germline, CDR1 SGHTA and CDR2 FQGNSA. Trimming removed 8 bases at V and 0 bases at J, with 12 bases between. The CDR3 covers 14 residues. CDR3 amino acids: CASGPGLSTDTQYF. CDR3 nucleotides: TGTGCCAGCGGACCGGGACTTAGCACAGATACGCAGTATTTT.

This clonotype was recorded many times. The chain joins TRBV4-1 to TRBJ1-2; D uncertain. CDR3 length: 14 amino acids. Trimming left V 0 bases short and J 8 bases short, with 13 bases between. From germline, CDR1 is MGHRA and CDR2 YSYEKL. DNA for the CDR3: TGCGCCAGCAGCCAAGATTGGGGAAAAGGGGGCTACACCTTC. Translated: CASSQDWGKGGYTF.

This clonotype was seen repeatedly, ten times or more. The CDR3 region has the DNA TGTGCCAGCAGTCGACACGACACCGGGGAGCTGTTTTTT. It specifies CASSRHDTGELFF. The chain joins TRBV6-1 to TRBJ2-2; D is ambiguous. In germline, CDR1 is MNHNS, CDR2 SASEGT. The CDR3 consists of 13 residues. Deletions cut 5 bases from V and 3 bases from J, with 7 bases between.

This sequence joins TRBV20-1 and TRBJ2-2; no firm D call. The ends were cut back, 3 bases at V and 7 bases at J, with 9 bases in the middle. Germline assignment: CDR1 DFQATT and CDR2 SNEGSKA (reference sequence). There are 12 residues in the CDR3. The CDR3 is CSASKLFGELFF. CDR3 nucleotide sequence: TGCAGTGCTAGTAAGCTCTTCGGGGAGCTGTTTTTT.

This clonotype came up a few times. V usage is TRBV7-9 and J usage is TRBJ2-7; D call uncertain. Germline CDR1 is SEHNR and CDR2 is FQNEAQ (reference sequence). The CDR3 contains 12 residues. V lost 5 bases, J lost 3 bases, and 8 bases lay in between. In DNA, the CDR3 is TGTGCCAGCAGCCGGCCGGACTACGAGCAGTACTTC. This translates into CASSRPDYEQYF.

This clonotype was detected only a few times. This chain links TRBV5-1 with TRBJ2-2; no clear D gene. The CDR3 extends over 14 amino acids. The germline gives CDR1 SGHRS, CDR2 YFSETQ. The V end lost 0 bases, the J end lost 2 bases, and 5 bases lay between the germline ends. The CDR3: CASSLDHNTGELFF. The CDR3, as DNA: TGCGCCAGCAGCTTGGATCACAACACCGGGGAGCTGTTTTTT.

This clonotype was seen many times. The chain has TRBV28 and TRBJ2-3; 7 nucleotides line up with TRBD2. Germline loops: CDR1 MDHEN, CDR2 SYDVKM. V was pared by 11 bases and J by 4 bases, with 6 bases of the junction left unmatched. The CDR3 has 12 residues. For the CDR3, the DNA is TGTGCCCTGGGGGGGAGGGCAGATACGCAGTATTTT. It specifies CALGGRADTQYF. Drawing the rest from reference TRBV28 and TRBJ2-3, the complete variable domain is DVKVTQSSRYLVKRTGEKVFLECVQDMDHENMFWYRQDPGLGLRLIYFSYDVKMKEKGDIPEGYSVSREKKERFSLILESASTNQTSMYLCALGGRADTQYFGPGTRLTVL.

The V gene is TRBV9, the J gene TRBJ1-1, with TRBD1 matching 9 bases. Germline assignment: CDR1 SGDLS and CDR2 YYNGEE. With V trimmed by 0 bases and J by 9 bases, 9 bases remained unmatched. There are 15 residues in the CDR3. The CDR3 coding sequence is TGTGCCAGCAGCGTAGACGGGACAGGGAAGGGGAAAGCTTTCTTT. It yields the protein CASSVDGTGKGKAFF.

This clonotype was recorded at least ten times. The V and J genes are TRBV7-9 and TRBJ2-7; TRBD1 aligns across 9 bases. J lost 3 bases, V lost 3 bases, and 3 bases had no gene match. The CDR3 totals 14 residues. Germline V gene data show CDR1 as SEHNR and CDR2 as FQNEAQ (reference sequence). The CDR3 bases are TGTGCCAGCAGCTTGGGACAGGGCTTCTACGAGCAGTACTTC. The encoded protein is CASSLGQGFYEQYF.

This clonotype was counted ten times or more. The CDR3 reads CASSQASSGYYNEQFF. CDR3 in DNA: TGTGCCAGCAGCCAAGCGTCTAGCGGGTATTACAATGAGCAGTTCTTC. The genes are TRBV4-2 and TRBJ2-1; 8 bases map to TRBD2. V shed 1 base, J shed 4 bases, and the junction held 6 bases outside the gene matches. CDR1 and CDR2 (germline): LGHNA, YNFKEQ. CDR3 length: 16 amino acids.

In this sample, this clonotype turned up many times. The V gene is TRBV20-1, the J gene TRBJ2-1; possibly TRBD1 or TRBD2 for D (5 bases each). Germline CDR1 and CDR2: DFQATT and SNEGSKA (reference sequence). This CDR3 has 12 residues. V lost 5 bases, J lost 9 bases, and 14 bases lay in between. The CDR3 nucleotides read TGCAGTGCTCAGGGTCATGGAGGTGAGCAGTTCTTC. Translating gives CSAQGHGGEQFF.

This clonotype showed up many times. V usage is TRBV5-6 and J usage is TRBJ1-3; D possibly corresponds to TRBD1 (5 bases). V lost 4 bases to trimming and J lost 1 base, with 12 bases between them. Germline values: CDR1 SGHDT, CDR2 YYEEEE. The CDR3 spans 15 residues. The CDR3 loop is CASSPTASSGNTIYF. The CDR3 DNA is TGTGCCAGCAGCCCGACAGCCTCATCTGGAAACACCATATATTTT.

At least ten counts were recorded for this clonotype. The chain is built from TRBV5-1 and TRBJ2-3, with TRBD2 identical over 12 bases. With 5 bases clipped from V and 3 bases from J, the junction kept 13 bases outside the gene matches. In germline, CDR1 is SGHRS, CDR2 YFSETQ. The CDR3 loop spans 18 amino acids. The CDR3 reads CASSLIPSGGAITDTQYF. In DNA form, the CDR3 reads TGCGCCAGCAGTCTAATCCCTAGCGGGGGGGCCATTACAGATACGCAGTATTTT.

This clonotype was seen more than once but under ten times. The gene calls are TRBV12-3 or TRBV12-4 and TRBJ1-1; D unresolved. This CDR3 has 15 residues. Trimming removed 4 bases at V and 3 bases at J, with 15 bases between. The CDR3 nucleotides are TGTGCCAGCAGTTCCCTCTTGACTGCCTACACTGAAGCTTTCTTT. It yields the protein CASSSLLTAYTEAFF.

The chain has TRBV20-1 and TRBJ2-7, with 8 bases aligning to TRBD2. This CDR3 has 14 residues. Germline V CDR1 and CDR2: DFQATT, SNEGSKA (reference sequence). Unmatched junction bases numbered 5, after V lost 0 bases and J lost 4 bases. CDR3 in DNA: TGCAGTGCTAGAGATCGGGGGGGCGTGTACGAGCAGTACTTC. This sequence encodes CSARDRGGVYEQYF.

This clonotype showed up many times. V and J are TRBV7-2 and TRBJ2-2, with D possibly being TRBD1 (6 bases). Germline V gene sequence: CDR1 SGHTA, CDR2 FQGNSA. V was clipped by 6 bases and J by 3 bases, with 11 bases between them. CDR3 size: 14 residues. The CDR3, as DNA: TGTGCCAGCAGGATGACAGGATACACCGGGGAGCTGTTTTTT. Its translation is CASRMTGYTGELFF. The whole variable domain, filled in from reference TRBV7-2 and TRBJ2-2, reads GAGVSQSPSNKVTEKGKDVELRCDPISGHTALYWYRQSLGQGLEFLIYFQGNSAPDKSGLPSDRFSAERTGGSVSTLTIQRTQQEDSAVYLCASRMTGYTGELFFGEGSRLTVL.

The sample holds a few counts of this clonotype. V and J are TRBV20-1 and TRBJ1-6; TRBD1 might be the D (5 bases). The CDR3 extends over 14 amino acids. V lost 0 bases and J lost 9, with 12 bases in between. Germline CDR1 and CDR2: DFQATT and SNEGSKA (reference sequence). CDR3 DNA sequence: TGCAGTGCTAGAGATCGACAGTACCTTTCACCCCTCCACTTT. This encodes CSARDRQYLSPLHF.

This clonotype was seen more than once but under ten times. The chain uses TRBV12-3 or TRBV12-4 and TRBJ2-1; TRBD2 agrees at 12 bases. The CDR3 sequence is 15 residues long. J lost 8 bases, V lost 7 bases, and 9 bases had no gene match. In DNA form, the CDR3 reads TGTGCCAGCAAAAGGTCGACTAGCGGGAGTGATGAGCAGTTCTTC. This translates into CASKRSTSGSDEQFF.

This clonotype was seen a few times. The J gene is TRBJ2-1, the V gene TRBV28; D is ambiguous. The germline V and J ends were trimmed by 3 bases and 2 bases, with 5 bases remaining between them. The germline gives CDR1 MDHEN, CDR2 SYDVKM. The CDR3 totals 13 residues. CDR3 coding DNA: TGTGCCAGCAGTTTCCAGACCTACAATGAGCAGTTCTTC. Amino acids: CASSFQTYNEQFF.

The gene calls are TRBV12-3 or TRBV12-4 and TRBJ1-5, with D possibly TRBD1 on 5 matching bases. CDR3 length equals 16 residues. Trimming left V 3 bases short and J 0 bases short, with 12 bases between. The CDR3 sequence: CASSFGWGDSNQPQHF. As DNA, the CDR3 is TGTGCCAGCAGTTTCGGTTGGGGGGATAGCAATCAGCCCCAGCATTTT.

This clonotype was found a few times. This sequence joins TRBV2 and TRBJ2-1, with 10 bases lining up with TRBD1. V lost 4 bases to trimming and J lost 10 bases; unmatched junction nucleotides: 4. CDR3 length equals 13 residues. CDR1 is SNHLY, CDR2 FYNNEI, per germline. The CDR3 region is CASSGQGAWEQFF. CDR3 DNA sequence: TGTGCCAGCAGTGGACAGGGGGCGTGGGAGCAGTTCTTC.

This clonotype was detected ten times or more. V usage is TRBV7-2 and J usage is TRBJ2-7; 7 bases match TRBD2. V lost 5 bases to trimming and J lost 2 bases; unmatched junction nucleotides: 6. Germline V CDR1 and CDR2: SGHTA, FQGNSA. The CDR3 contains 14 residues. CDR3 residues: CASSLGLGPYEQYF. The CDR3, as DNA: TGTGCCAGCAGCCTAGGACTAGGCCCCTACGAGCAGTACTTC.

The chain employs TRBV10-2 and TRBJ2-7; 10 positions match TRBD2. The CDR3 loop spans 14 amino acids. Per the germline V gene, CDR1 is WSHSY and CDR2 is SAAADI. With 10 bases clipped from V and 2 bases from J, the junction kept 8 bases outside the gene matches. The CDR3 sequence: CATGRTSGTYEQYF. The CDR3, as DNA: TGCGCCACCGGGCGGACTAGCGGTACCTACGAGCAGTACTTC.

V is TRBV3-1 and J is TRBJ2-1, with 14 bases that match TRBD2. This CDR3 contains 13 residues. CDR1 and CDR2 (germline): LGHDT, YNNKEL (reference sequence). Unmatched junction bases numbered 0, after V lost 8 bases and J lost 6 bases. DNA for the CDR3: TGTGCCAGCGGACTAGCGGGAGGCAATGAGCAGTTCTTC. It translates to CASGLAGGNEQFF.

The chain recombines TRBV25-1 with TRBJ2-5; possibly TRBD1 for D (6 bases). V gave up 1 base and J gave up 1 base, with 16 bases separating them. The CDR3 contains 17 residues. CDR1 is MGHDK, CDR2 SYGVNS, per germline. In DNA, the CDR3 is TGTGCCAGCAGTGAATTTCTTTGGGGACACCCCCAAGAGACCCAGTACTTC. It codes for CASSEFLWGHPQETQYF.

This chain joins TRBV20-1 and TRBJ2-1; D not certain. The CDR3 sequence is 15 residues long. Germline CDR1 and CDR2: DFQATT and SNEGSKA (reference sequence). V lost 5 bases and J 3 bases, leaving 17 bases between the germline ends. The CDR3 nucleotides read TGCAGTGCTCCAGCAGGCCCCAAAAACTACAATGAGCAGTTCTTC. It is translated as CSAPAGPKNYNEQFF.

This clonotype was found a few times. The chain joins TRBV21-1 to TRBJ1-4. TRBV21-1 is a documented pseudogene. This CDR3 region has 17 residues. The CDR3 is CASSKVIVVGSLLGLFF. DNA for the CDR3: TGTGCCAGCAGCAAAGTTATTGTGGTTGGCAGCTTGCTTGGACTGTTTTTT.